This TCR beta chain was captured by sequencing in a study of shared clonotypes between healthy human individuals. Study-level information: Samples came from two female and a few male donors aged 18 to 49.

Concerning this clone itself: Antigen: not known.

Data came from immunoSEQ multiplex PCR; TCRdb stores just in-frame clones and leaves some out. The top ten clones hold 1.4% of a sample with under 1,100,000 clones, approximately 76% of them seen once. The study's findings and limits: Naive subsets typically showed greater estimated richness than memory subsets. Generation probabilities of non-shared clonotypes were lower (relative to those shared by all four donors). With few donors, the genetic and exposure-history diversity represented was limited.

This sequence was found in a man aged 18 to 35 in good health. The specimen sequenced was memory CD4+ T cells sorted from blood. The subset: CD45RA-negative fraction.

The CDR3 sequence is CASSLSVSGGAGYTQYF. CDR3 nucleotide sequence: TGTGCCAGCAGTTTATCGGTCAGCGGGGGGGCTGGATATACGCAGTATTTT. The rearrangement uses TRBV27 and TRBJ2-3, with 10 positions matching TRBD2. CDR1 and CDR2 from the germline V gene are MNHEY and SMNVEV (reference sequence). This CDR3 region has 17 residues. J was trimmed by 7 bases and V by 0 bases; bases with no gene match: 10.